One sample yielded the 10 T cell receptor beta chains listed below, sequenced in a study of blood T cell repertoires in COVID-19 (dated by TCRdb to about 2020). Library preparation used the immunoSEQ multiplex PCR assay. Held by TCRdb, this immuneACCESS table contains in-frame sequences only and omits some clones. Under half of the omission traces to an unresolved V gene where checked; the cause of the rest is unknown. This sample is represented by about 60,000 clones; around 80% of them were singletons. 12% of the sample goes to the ten largest clones. Sequenced material: peripheral blood. The receptor source for this set is a human donor in a cohort sampled during active COVID-19.

This clone has a single count. The rearrangement joins TRBV11-2 to TRBJ2-7; the D is unclear. CDR3 length: 15 residues. Trimming cost V 1 base and J 0 bases, with 10 bases left between them. In germline, CDR1 is SGHAT, CDR2 FQNNGV. Here the CDR3 reads CASSLGATTSYEQYF. The CDR3 nucleotides read TGTGCCAGCAGCTTAGGAGCAACCACCTCCTACGAGCAGTACTTC.

The chain employs TRBV5-1 and TRBJ1-1; tentative D call: TRBD1 (5 bases). V dropped 4 bases and J dropped 0 bases, with 10 bases sitting between them. The CDR3 runs 14 residues. The germline V gene encodes CDR1 SGHRS and CDR2 YFSETQ. This CDR3 is CASSPSGMNTEAFF. Here the CDR3 DNA reads TGCGCCAGCAGCCCGTCAGGGATGAACACTGAAGCTTTCTTT.

This sequence joins TRBV3-1 (or the pseudogene TRBV3-2) and TRBJ1-2; 10 nucleotides line up with TRBD1. The CDR3 is 14 amino acids. J lost 5 bases, V lost 2 bases, and 2 bases had no gene match. Germline loops: CDR1 LGHDT, CDR2 YNNKEL (reference sequence). DNA for the CDR3: TGTGCCAGCAGCCAACAGGGACAGGGGTATGGCTACACCTTC. Its translation is CASSQQGQGYGYTF.

CDR3 sequence (DNA): TGTGCCAGCAGCTTATTTCAGAGGTTTAGCAATCAGCCCCAGCATTTT. Translation gives CASSLFQRFSNQPQHF. V usage is TRBV7-8 and J usage is TRBJ1-5; D is uncertain. Looked up from germline, CDR1 is SGHVS and CDR2 is FQNEAQ. This CDR3 has 16 amino acids. Trimming stripped 2 bases from V and 0 bases from J, with 11 bases between.

This chain links TRBV4-2 with TRBJ2-1, with 9 bases aligning to TRBD2. This CDR3 region has 16 residues. Germline V gene sequence: CDR1 LGHNA, CDR2 YNFKEQ. V shed 4 bases and J 10 bases; nucleotides not matched to a gene: 14. CDR3 loop: CASSPLLAGLSMEQFF. The DNA of the CDR3 is TGTGCCAGCAGCCCACTCCTAGCGGGATTAAGCATGGAGCAGTTCTTC.

The J gene is TRBJ1-1, the V gene TRBV5-1, with a tentative D call TRBD1 (6 bases). Germline assignment: CDR1 SGHRS and CDR2 YFSETQ. This CDR3 contains 15 residues. The V end lost 2 bases, the J end lost 1 base, and 12 bases lay between the germline ends. Here the CDR3 reads CASSFFRGTNTEAFF. The CDR3 DNA reads TGCGCCAGCAGCTTCTTCAGGGGAACGAACACTGAAGCTTTCTTT.

This chain joins TRBV14 and TRBJ1-6, with D tentatively TRBD1 (5 bases). V lost 3 bases and J lost 13, with 28 bases in between. The CDR3 has 18 amino acids. The germline CDR1 and CDR2 sequences are SGHDN and FVKESK. DNA for the CDR3: TGTGCCAGCAGCCAGGGCGATCCGACAGTAATCCCCCCAGATCCCCTCCACTTT. This sequence encodes CASSQGDPTVIPPDPLHF.

The chain links TRBV24-1 to TRBJ2-3, with unresolved D. The germline CDR1 and CDR2 sequences are KGHDR and SFDVKD. The CDR3 consists of 14 residues. Trimming stripped 2 bases from V and 4 bases from J, with 9 bases between. The CDR3 DNA reads TGTGCCACCAGTGATTCGACTCTTCCAGATACGCAGTATTTT. It codes for CATSDSTLPDTQYF.

V usage is TRBV11-2 and J usage is TRBJ1-2; no clear D. The V end lost 4 bases, the J end lost 2 bases, and 8 bases lay between the germline ends. The germline V gene has CDR1 SGHAT and CDR2 FQNNGV. The CDR3 runs 13 residues. The CDR3 region is CASSSTRNYGYTF. As DNA, the CDR3 is TGTGCCAGCAGCTCAACACGAAACTATGGCTACACCTTC.

This sequence joins TRBV19 and TRBJ1-1; no reliable D call. V gave up 1 base and J gave up 0 bases, with 9 bases separating them. Germline V gene data show CDR1 as LNHDA and CDR2 as SQIVND (reference sequence). The CDR3 runs 15 residues. Written as DNA, the CDR3 is TGTGCCAGTAGTATAGGTACGGTCATGAACACTGAAGCTTTCTTT. Amino acids: CASSIGTVMNTEAFF.